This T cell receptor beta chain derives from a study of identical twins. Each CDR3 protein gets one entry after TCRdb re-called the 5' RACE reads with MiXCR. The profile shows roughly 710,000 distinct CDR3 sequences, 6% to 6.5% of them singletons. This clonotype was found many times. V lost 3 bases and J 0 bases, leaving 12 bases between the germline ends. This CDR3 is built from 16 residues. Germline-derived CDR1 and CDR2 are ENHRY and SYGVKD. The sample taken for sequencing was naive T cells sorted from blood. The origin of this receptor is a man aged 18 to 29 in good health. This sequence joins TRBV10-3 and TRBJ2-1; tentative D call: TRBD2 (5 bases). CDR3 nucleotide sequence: TGTGCCATCAGTGAAGCGGACGGGATCTCCTACAATGAGCAGTTCTTC. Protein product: CAISEADGISYNEQFF.